This T cell receptor (beta chain) was sequenced for a study of blood T cell repertoires in COVID-19. As for the study in general: The study drew acute and convalescent COVID-19 samples from the United States, Italy and Spain.

The germline V and J ends were trimmed by 0 bases and 5 bases, with 14 bases remaining between them. The CDR3 extends over 15 amino acids. Germline CDR1 and CDR2: SGHDT and YYEEEE. Original processing methods: Researchers report that nucleated cell counts were estimated from reference gene primer amplification. Clones were read by immunoSEQ multiplex PCR, and TCRdb kept only the in-frame ones, dropping some. V and J calls and clone size are as listed in that table; D and trimming were resolved from the DNA. The sample holds about 300,000 clones; approximately 88% are singletons and the top ten take under 8%.

The chain carries TRBV5-6 and TRBJ1-2, with TRBD1 as a possible D gene (6 bases). Sample: peripheral blood. This sequence was found in a man younger than 35 who had recovered from COVID-19. The CDR3 nucleotides are TGTGCCAGCAGCTTGGGGGGGCCTGGAGGATATGGCTACACCTTC. This sequence encodes CASSLGGPGGYGYTF.